This T cell receptor (beta chain) came from a study of shared clonotypes between healthy human individuals. Assay: immunoSEQ multiplex PCR; the TCRdb copy retains only in-frame clones and omits some. Here the sample spans a few hundred thousand clones, approximately 97% being singletons. In its sample, this clone was seen once. V shed 2 bases and J shed 4 bases, with 14 bases lying between them. The CDR3 spans 15 residues. Germline V gene lookup returns CDR1 SGHTA and CDR2 FQGNSA. This chain links TRBV7-2 with TRBJ1-2; no definite D call. This clonotype was sampled from a woman aged 25-40 years in good health. The sequenced sample consisted of naive CD4+ T cells sorted from blood. The sample's subset: CD45RA+ positively selected. CDR3 amino acids: CASSLSRYAGYGYTF. CDR3 coding DNA: TGTGCCAGCAGCTTATCCCGGTATGCGGGCTATGGCTACACCTTC.